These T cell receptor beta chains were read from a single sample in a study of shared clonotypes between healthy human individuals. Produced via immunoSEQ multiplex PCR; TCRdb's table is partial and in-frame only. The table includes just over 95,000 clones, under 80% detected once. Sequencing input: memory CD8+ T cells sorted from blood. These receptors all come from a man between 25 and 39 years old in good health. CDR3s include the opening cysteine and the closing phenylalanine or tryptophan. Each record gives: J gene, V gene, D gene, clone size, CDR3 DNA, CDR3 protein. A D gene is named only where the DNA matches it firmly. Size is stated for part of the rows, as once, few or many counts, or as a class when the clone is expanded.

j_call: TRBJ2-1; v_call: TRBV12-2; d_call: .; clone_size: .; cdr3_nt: TGTGCAAGTCGCTTCCGGACTAGCGGTTCCTACAATGAGCAGTTCTTC; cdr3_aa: CASRFRTSGSYNEQFF
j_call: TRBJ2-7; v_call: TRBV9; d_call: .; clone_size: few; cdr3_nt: TGTGCCAGCAGCTCGGGCTGGGGGGGCCCCGAGCAGTACTTC; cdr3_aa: CASSSGWGGPEQYF
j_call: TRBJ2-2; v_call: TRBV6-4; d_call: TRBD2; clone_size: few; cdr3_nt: TGTGCCAGCAGTGAGACTAGCGGGAGTGCCGGGGAGCTGTTTTTT; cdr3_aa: CASSETSGSAGELFF
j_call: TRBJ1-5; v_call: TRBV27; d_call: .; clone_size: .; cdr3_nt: TGTGCCAGCAGTTTCACAGGCACGAGTCAGCCCCAGCATTTT; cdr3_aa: CASSFTGTSQPQHF
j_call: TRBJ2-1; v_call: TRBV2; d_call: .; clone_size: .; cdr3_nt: TGTGCCAGCAGAAGTGGGGGACTCCAGCCGTTCTTC; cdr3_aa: CASRSGGLQPFF
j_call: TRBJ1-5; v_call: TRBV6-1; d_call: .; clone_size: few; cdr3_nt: TGTGCCAGCAGGGCCGGGACGGATAGCAATCAGCCCCAGCATTTT; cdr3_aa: CASRAGTDSNQPQHF
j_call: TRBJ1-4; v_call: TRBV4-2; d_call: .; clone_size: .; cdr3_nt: TGTGCCAGCAGCCAAGAGGGAGGGCCTGCAACTAATGAAAAACTGTTTTTT; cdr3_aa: CASSQEGGPATNEKLFF
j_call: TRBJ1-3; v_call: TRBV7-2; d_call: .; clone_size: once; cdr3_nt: TGTGCCAGCAGCTTAGGGGGGCGACGGTCAGGAAACACCATATATTTT; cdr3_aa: CASSLGGRRSGNTIYF
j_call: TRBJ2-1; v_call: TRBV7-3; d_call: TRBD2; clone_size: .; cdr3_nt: TGTGCCAGCAGCTTGGGGACTAGCCGGTCCTACAATGAGCAGTTCTTC; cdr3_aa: CASSLGTSRSYNEQFF
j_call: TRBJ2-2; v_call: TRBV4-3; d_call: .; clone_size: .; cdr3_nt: TGCGCCAGCAGCCAAGGTTCAGGGATGACCGGGGAGCTGTTTTTT; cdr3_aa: CASSQGSGMTGELFF
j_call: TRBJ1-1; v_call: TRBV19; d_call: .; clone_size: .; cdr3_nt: TGTGCCAGTAGTATAGTCGGGGGGCGCGGCACTGAAGCTTTCTTT; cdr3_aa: CASSIVGGRGTEAFF
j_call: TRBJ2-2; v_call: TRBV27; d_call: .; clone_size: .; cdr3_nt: TGTGCCAGCAGTCCAATCACCGGGGAGCTGTTTTTT; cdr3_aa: CASSPITGELFF
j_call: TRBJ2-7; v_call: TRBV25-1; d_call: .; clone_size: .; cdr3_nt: TGTGCCAGCAGCAGGGTCAACGAGCAGTACTTC; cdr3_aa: CASSRVNEQYF
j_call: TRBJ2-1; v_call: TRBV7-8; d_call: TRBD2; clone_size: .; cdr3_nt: TGTGCCAGCAGTGGGCTAGCGGAGTTTGAGCAGTTCTTC; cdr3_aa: CASSGLAEFEQFF
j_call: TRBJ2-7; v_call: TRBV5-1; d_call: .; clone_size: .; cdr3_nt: TGCGCCAGCAGCTCGAATTTAGATTACGAGCAGTACTTC; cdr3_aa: CASSSNLDYEQYF
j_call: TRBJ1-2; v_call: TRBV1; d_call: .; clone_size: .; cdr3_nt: TGCACCAGCAGCAGACGGCTTGTGCGAAAGACCTATGGCTACACCTTC; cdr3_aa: CTSSRRLVRKTYGYTF
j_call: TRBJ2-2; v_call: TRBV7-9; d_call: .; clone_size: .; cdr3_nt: TGTGCCAGCAGTAAAGACCGGAGCATCGGGGAGCTGTTTTTT; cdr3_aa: CASSKDRSIGELFF
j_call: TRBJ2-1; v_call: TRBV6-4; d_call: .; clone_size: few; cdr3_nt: TGTGCCAGCAGTGATGGGGTCTACAATGAGCAGTTCTTC; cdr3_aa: CASSDGVYNEQFF
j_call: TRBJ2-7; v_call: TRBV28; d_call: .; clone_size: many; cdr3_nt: TGTGCCAGCAGTTCAGGTGTATCCTACGAGCAGTACTTC; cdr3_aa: CASSSGVSYEQYF
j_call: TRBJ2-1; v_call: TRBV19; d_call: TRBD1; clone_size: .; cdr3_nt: TGTGCCAGTAGTTCACGACAGGGGACGTTGGATGAGCAGTTCTTC; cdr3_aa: CASSSRQGTLDEQFF
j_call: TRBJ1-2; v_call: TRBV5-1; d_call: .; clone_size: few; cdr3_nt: TGCGCCAGCAGCTTGGCGACAGCTAACTATGGCTACACCTTC; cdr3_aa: CASSLATANYGYTF
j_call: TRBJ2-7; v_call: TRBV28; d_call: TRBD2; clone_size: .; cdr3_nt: TGTGCCAGCAGTCCTCAGACAGGGGCGACTAGCGGGTCATCCTACGAGCAGTACTTC; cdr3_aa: CASSPQTGATSGSSYEQYF
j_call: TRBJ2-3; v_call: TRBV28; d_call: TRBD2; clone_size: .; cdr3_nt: TGTGCCAGCAGTCGCCTGACTAGCGGGAAAACAGATACGCAGTATTTT; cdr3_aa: CASSRLTSGKTDTQYF
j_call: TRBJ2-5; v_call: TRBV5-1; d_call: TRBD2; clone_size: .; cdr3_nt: TGTGCCAGCAGACCTAGCGGGAGGGATTTCTCGGCCCAGTACTTC; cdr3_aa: CASRPSGRDFSAQYF
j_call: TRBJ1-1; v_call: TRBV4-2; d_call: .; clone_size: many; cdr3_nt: TGTGCCAGCAGCCAAGAACGGGGTAGCACTGAAGCTTTCTTT; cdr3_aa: CASSQERGSTEAFF
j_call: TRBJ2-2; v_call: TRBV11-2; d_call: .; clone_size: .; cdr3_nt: TGTGCCAGCAGCTTCTGGTCTCATGGGGGTGGGGAGCTGTTTTTT; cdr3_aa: CASSFWSHGGGELFF
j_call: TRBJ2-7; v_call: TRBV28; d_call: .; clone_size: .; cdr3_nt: TGTGCCAGCAGTTCGGGCCCTTACGAGCAGTACTTC; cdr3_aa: CASSSGPYEQYF
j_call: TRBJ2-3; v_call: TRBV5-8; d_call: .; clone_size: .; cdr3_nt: TGTGCCAGCCGCACGCCGGGGGTCGGCCCCTTGGATACGCAGTATTTT; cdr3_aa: CASRTPGVGPLDTQYF
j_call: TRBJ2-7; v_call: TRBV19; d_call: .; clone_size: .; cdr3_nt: TGTGCCAGTAGTATAGGTACGGGGGACTACGAGCAGTACTTC; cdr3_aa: CASSIGTGDYEQYF
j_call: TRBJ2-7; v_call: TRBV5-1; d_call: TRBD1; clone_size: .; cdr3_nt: TGCGCCAGCAGCCAGGACAGGGGTTCATACGAGCAGTACTTC; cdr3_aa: CASSQDRGSYEQYF
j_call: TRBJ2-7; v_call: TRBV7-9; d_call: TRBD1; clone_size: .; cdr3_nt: TGTGCCAGCAGCCTCCGGATGAAGACAGGGGGCTACGAGCAGTACTTC; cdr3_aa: CASSLRMKTGGYEQYF
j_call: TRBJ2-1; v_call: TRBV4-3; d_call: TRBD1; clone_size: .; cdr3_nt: TGCGCCAGCAGCCAAGGGGTTTATTCACAGGGGAAGAGCAATGAGCAGTTCTTC; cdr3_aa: CASSQGVYSQGKSNEQFF
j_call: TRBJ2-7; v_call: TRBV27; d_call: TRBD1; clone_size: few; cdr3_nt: TGTGCCAGCGGCAGTTTAAGGACAGGGGGCCTCTACGAGCAGTACTTC; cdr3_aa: CASGSLRTGGLYEQYF
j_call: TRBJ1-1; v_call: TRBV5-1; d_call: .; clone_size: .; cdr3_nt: TGCGCCAGCAGCCTGTACGGGAACAGGGCGGGAGCTTTCTTT; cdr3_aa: CASSLYGNRAGAFF
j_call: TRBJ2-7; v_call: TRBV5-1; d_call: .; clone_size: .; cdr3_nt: TGCGCCAGCAGAAGGGCCAGTGACGAGCAGTACTTC; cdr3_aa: CASRRASDEQYF
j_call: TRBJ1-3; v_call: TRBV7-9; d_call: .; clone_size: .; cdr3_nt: TGTGCCAGCAGCCCCCCGAGTTCTGGAAACACCATATATTTT; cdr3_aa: CASSPPSSGNTIYF
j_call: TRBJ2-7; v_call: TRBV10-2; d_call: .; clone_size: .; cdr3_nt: TGCGCCAGCAGTGAGTGGGGACGGGGCTACGAGCAGTACTTC; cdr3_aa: CASSEWGRGYEQYF
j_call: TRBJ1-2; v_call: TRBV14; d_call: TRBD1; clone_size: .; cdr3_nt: TGTGCCAGCAGCCAACCGGGACAGGAGATATACTATGGCTACACCTTC; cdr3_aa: CASSQPGQEIYYGYTF
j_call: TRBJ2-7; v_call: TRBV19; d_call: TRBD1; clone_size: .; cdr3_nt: TGTGCCAGTAGTTTCGGACAGGGCGGTACCTACGAGCAGTACTTC; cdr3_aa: CASSFGQGGTYEQYF
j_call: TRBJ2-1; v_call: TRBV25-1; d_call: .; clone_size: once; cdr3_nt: TGTGCCAGCAGTGAATCTACTACCAGGGAGAACAATGAGCAGTTCTTC; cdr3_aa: CASSESTTRENNEQFF
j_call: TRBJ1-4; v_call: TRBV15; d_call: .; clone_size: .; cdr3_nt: TGTGCCACCAGCAGAGACAGGGCGGGAGCAACTAATGAAAAACTGTTTTTT; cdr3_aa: CATSRDRAGATNEKLFF
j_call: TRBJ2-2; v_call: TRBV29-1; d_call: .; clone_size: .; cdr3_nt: TGCAGCGTTCTGGGGGGCGCACACACCGGGGAGCTGTTTTTT; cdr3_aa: CSVLGGAHTGELFF
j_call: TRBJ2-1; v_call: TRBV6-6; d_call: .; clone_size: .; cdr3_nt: TGTGCCAGCAGTTACCTCGCTTACAATGAGCAGTTCTTC; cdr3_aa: CASSYLAYNEQFF
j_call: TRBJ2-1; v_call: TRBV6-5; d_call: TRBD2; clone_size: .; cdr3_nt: TGTGCCAGCAGTTCTCTAGCGGGGAGCTCAGGGGAGCAGTTCTTC; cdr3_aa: CASSSLAGSSGEQFF
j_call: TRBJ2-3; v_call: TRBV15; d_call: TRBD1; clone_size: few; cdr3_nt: TGTGCCACCAGCCCCGGACAGGGCGCAGATACGCAGTATTTT; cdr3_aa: CATSPGQGADTQYF
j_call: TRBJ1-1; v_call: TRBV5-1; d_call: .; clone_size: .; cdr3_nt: TGCGCCAGCAGCGTATTGGGGTTGGGCACTGAAGCTTTCTTT; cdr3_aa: CASSVLGLGTEAFF
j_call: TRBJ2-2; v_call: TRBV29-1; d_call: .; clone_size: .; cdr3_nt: TGCAGCGTTCTACAGGGACTAAACACCGGGGAGCTGTTTTTT; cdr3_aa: CSVLQGLNTGELFF
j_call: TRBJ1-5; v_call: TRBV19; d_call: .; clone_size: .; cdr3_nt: TGTGCCAGTAGTAGGGGACAGCCCCAGCATTTT; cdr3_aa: CASSRGQPQHF